This T cell receptor beta chain was sequenced for a study of blood T cell repertoires in COVID-19. The overall study: The United States, Italy and Spain provided the acute and convalescent COVID-19 samples. In each case, the material was cDNA or gDNA derived from T cells, B-cell-depleted T cells, or PBMCs.

V lost 3 bases, J lost 4 bases, and 7 bases stayed unmatched. The CDR3 runs to 16 residues. Germline assignment: CDR1 MGHDK and CDR2 SYGVNS. TCRdb's table, derived via immunoSEQ multiplex PCR, lists solely in-frame clones and lacks some. The sample includes 200,000 to 300,000 clones, 87% of them seen just once. This clonotype was sampled from a woman in her thirties or forties who had recovered from COVID-19. The sequencing input was peripheral blood. The chain couples TRBV25-1 to TRBJ2-3; 10 bases align to TRBD1. The CDR3 DNA reads TGTGCCAGCAGTGATGCCTTGGGACAGGGGTCAGATACGCAGTATTTT. Its protein product is CASSDALGQGSDTQYF.